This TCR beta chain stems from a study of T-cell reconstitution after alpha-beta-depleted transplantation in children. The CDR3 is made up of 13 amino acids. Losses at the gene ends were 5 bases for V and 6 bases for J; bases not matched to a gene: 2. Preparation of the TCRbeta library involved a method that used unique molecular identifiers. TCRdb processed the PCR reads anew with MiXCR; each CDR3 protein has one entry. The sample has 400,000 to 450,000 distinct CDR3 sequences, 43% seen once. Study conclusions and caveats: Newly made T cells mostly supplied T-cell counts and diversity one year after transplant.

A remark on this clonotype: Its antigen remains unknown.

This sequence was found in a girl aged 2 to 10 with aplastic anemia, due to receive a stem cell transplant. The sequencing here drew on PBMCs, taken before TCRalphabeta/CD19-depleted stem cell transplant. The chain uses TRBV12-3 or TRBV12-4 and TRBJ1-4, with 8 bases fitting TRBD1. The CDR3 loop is CASSLTGDEKLFF. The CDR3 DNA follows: TGTGCCAGCAGTCTGACAGGGGATGAAAAACTGTTTTTT.